This T cell receptor (beta chain) was sequenced for a study of blood T cell repertoires in COVID-19 (TCRdb year 2020). For the study in its entirety: The collaborator samples originated in the United States, Italy and Spain and spanned the acute and convalescent phases of COVID-19. The prospective study material was composed of cDNA or gDNA derived from T cells, B-cell-depleted T cells, or PBMCs. The dataset comprised deeply sampled blood TCRbeta repertoires from subjects exposed to, actively infected with, or recovered from COVID-19. Samples were obtained from the ongoing ImmuneRACE study (first 160 participants) and from 1,000 to 1,500 subjects provided by 6 global collaborators. The repertoires were made available in a free public database intended to serve as a resource for research on the immune response to SARS-CoV-2. Sample metadata almost always included a de-identified subject ID, COVID-19 status, age in years and sex. Where available, HLA class I and class II types were obtained from metadata supplied by the sample provider rather than from assay-based typing.

V is pruned by 7 bases and J by 10 bases, leaving 18 bases of the junction without a gene match. Based on the germline V gene, the CDR1 and CDR2 sequences are SNHLY and FYNNEI. The CDR3 sequence holds 15 residues, the cysteine and phenylalanine included. Only the CDR3 DNA stays, 45 bases, in frame from base 1. General study outcomes and caveats: The amount of clinical and demographic metadata varied by source and participant and was provided uncurated.

Participants in the prospective study were aged roughly 18 to 100 years, lived in approximately 26 United States geographic areas, and enrolled through a virtual design. To assign participants to cohorts, the prospective study relied on clinical history that participants themselves reported in a screening survey and a study questionnaire. In the prospective study, whole blood, serum and a nasopharyngeal or oropharyngeal swab were collected from each participant by mobile phlebotomists. Participants in the prospective study had the option to provide additional blood draws and questionnaires over a roughly two-month period. Before DNA extraction, blood samples from the prospective study were shipped at room temperature or frozen. As concerns this clone: The antigen it recognizes is unknown. Nothing much larger sits one base from this clone, and base qualities are not available.

The immunoSEQ Assay, a bias-controlled multiplex PCR, was used to amplify TCRbeta CDR3 regions from genomic DNA. The authors' pipeline ran thus. Within the assay, amplification of reference gene primers was used to estimate how many nucleated cells each sample contained. To quantify the absolute abundance of each unique TCRbeta CDR3 rearrangement, sequence reads were collapsed and filtered. For each sample, productive Simpson clonality was calculated as the square root of Simpson's diversity index over productive rearrangements. TCRdb re-hosts the immuneACCESS table, in-frame sequences only. Its copies lack some clones; in the studies checked, an unresolved V gene accounts for under half of them, and the cause for the rest is not known. The DNA gave D and trimming, while V, J and clone size come from that table. Within this sample are approximately 53,000 clones, with approximately 78% of them counted one time only. The ten top clones hold around 5.8% of the sample.

The receptor was derived from a woman in her 50s with acute COVID-19. The chain links TRBV2 with TRBJ1-1, with 7 bases matching TRBD1. The source material was PBMCs or T cells enriched from blood (not recorded which). The nucleotides read TGTGCCAGCATGGAGGGGACAGTAAGGGCTATCGGAGCTTTCTTT. This encodes CASMEGTVRAIGAFF. Joined to the reference TRBV2 and TRBJ1-1 proteins, this CDR3 gives the full variable domain: EPEVTQTPSHQVTQMGQEVILRCVPISNHLYFYWYRQILGQKVEFLVSFYNNEISEKSEIFDDQFSVERPDGSNFTLKIRSTKLEDSAMYFCASMEGTVRAIGAFFGQGTRLTVV.